This TCR beta chain was captured by sequencing in a study of T cells after posttransplantation cyclophosphamide. Study outcomes and limitations: After PTCy, TRB diversity resembled that of CNI/methotrexate controls. Later post-transplant blood repertoires were often dominated by donor CD8+ memory clones. Blood and skin or GI T cell repertoires showed limited TRB overlap.

This clone occurred a few times. Its antigen is unknown. TCRdb's copy holds only in-frame clones and misses some; the assay was immunoSEQ multiplex PCR. The sample shows some 13,000 clones, none of them appearing just once. A marrow graft followed busulfan-fludarabine conditioning, with cyclophosphamide on days +3 and +4. This clonotype originated in a female patient aged 40 to 50 who received an allogeneic stem cell transplant from a related donor, was CMV-positive, and had acute GVHD only. The graft donor may have given rise to some T cells. Material: PBMCs, obtained after allogeneic stem cell transplant with posttransplant cyclophosphamide.

Here the CDR3 reads CASSLVRGGRNEQFF. The CDR3 DNA is TGTGCCAGCAGCTTAGTTCGAGGGGGCCGAAATGAGCAGTTCTTC. This chain links TRBV7-2 with TRBJ2-1; TRBD1 matches 7 bases. V lost 1 base, J lost 7 bases, and 7 bases stayed unmatched. CDR1 is SGHTA, CDR2 FQGNSA, per germline. The CDR3 sequence is 15 residues long.